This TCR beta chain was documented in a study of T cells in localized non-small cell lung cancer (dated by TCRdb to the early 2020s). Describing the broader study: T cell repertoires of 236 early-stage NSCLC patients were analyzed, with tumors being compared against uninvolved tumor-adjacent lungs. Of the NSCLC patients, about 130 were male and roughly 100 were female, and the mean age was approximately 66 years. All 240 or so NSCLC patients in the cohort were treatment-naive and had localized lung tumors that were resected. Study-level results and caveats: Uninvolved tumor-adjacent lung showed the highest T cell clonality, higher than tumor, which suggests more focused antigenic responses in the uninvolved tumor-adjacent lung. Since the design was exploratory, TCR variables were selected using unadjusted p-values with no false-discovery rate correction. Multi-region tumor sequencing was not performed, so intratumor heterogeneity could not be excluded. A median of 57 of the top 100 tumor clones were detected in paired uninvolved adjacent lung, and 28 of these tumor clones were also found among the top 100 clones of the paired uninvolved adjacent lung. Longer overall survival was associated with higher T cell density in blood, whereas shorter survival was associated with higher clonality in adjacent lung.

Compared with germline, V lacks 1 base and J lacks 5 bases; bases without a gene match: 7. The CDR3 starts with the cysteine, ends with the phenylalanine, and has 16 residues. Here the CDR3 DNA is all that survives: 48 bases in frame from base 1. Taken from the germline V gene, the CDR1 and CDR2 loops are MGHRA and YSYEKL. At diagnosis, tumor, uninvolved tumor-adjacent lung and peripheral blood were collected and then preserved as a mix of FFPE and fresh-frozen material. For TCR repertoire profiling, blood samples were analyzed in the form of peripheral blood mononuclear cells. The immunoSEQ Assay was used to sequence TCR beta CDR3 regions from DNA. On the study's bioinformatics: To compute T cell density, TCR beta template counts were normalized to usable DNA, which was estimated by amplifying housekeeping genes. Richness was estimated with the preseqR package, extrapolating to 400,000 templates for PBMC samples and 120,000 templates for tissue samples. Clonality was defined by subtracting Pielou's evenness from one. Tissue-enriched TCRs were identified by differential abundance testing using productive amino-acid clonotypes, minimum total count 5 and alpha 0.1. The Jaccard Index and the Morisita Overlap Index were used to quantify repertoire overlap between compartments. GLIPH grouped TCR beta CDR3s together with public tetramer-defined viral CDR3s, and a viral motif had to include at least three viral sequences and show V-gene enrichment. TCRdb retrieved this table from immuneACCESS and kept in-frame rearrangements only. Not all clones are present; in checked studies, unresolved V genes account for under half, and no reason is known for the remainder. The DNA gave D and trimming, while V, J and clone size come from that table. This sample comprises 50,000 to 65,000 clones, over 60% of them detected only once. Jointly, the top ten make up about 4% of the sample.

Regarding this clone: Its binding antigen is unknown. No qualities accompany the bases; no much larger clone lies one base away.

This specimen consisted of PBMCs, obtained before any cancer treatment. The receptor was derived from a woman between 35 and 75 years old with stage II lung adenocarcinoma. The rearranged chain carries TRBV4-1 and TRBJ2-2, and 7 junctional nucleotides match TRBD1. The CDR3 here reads CASSQVATGLTGELFF. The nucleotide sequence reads TGCGCCAGCAGCCAAGTTGCGACAGGGCTGACCGGGGAGCTGTTTTTT.